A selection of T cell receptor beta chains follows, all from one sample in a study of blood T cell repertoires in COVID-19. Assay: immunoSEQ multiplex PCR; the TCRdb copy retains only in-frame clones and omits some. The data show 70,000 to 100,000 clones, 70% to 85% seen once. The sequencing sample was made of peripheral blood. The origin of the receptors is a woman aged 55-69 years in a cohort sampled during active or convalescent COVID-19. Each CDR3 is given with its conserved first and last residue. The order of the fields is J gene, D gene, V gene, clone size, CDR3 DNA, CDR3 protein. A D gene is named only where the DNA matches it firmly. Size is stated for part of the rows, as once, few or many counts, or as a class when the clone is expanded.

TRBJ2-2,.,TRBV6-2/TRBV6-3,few,TGTGCCAGCAGTCATGACAGGCCCCTCGGCACCGGGGAGCTGTTTTTT,CASSHDRPLGTGELFF
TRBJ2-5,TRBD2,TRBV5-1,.,TGCGCCAGCAGCTCGGGACTAGCGTCCCCAGAGACCCAGTACTTC,CASSSGLASPETQYF
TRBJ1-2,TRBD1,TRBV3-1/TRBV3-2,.,TGTGCCAGCAGCCAAGTCTCCGCCCCGGGACAGGGGAACTATGGCTACACCTTC,CASSQVSAPGQGNYGYTF
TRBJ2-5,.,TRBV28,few,TGTGCCAGCACCGTAAACGGACAGCAGACCCAGTACTTC,CASTVNGQQTQYF
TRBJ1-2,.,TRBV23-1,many,TGCGCCAGCAGTCAATCCCCGGGGTTTTCGGGATATGGCTACACCTTC,CASSQSPGFSGYGYTF
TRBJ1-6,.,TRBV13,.,TGTGCCAGCAGCACGGGCTCCTATAATTCACCCCTCCACTTT,CASSTGSYNSPLHF
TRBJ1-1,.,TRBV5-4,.,TGTGCCAGCAGCCCTTTAAGGAGCCTGAACACTGAAGCTTTCTTT,CASSPLRSLNTEAFF
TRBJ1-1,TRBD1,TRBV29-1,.,TGCAGCGTGCGGACAGGGGGTACTGAAGCTTTCTTT,CSVRTGGTEAFF
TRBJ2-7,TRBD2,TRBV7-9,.,TGTGCCAGCAGCTTTGCGGGGGGTGCCTTGGAGCAGTACTTC,CASSFAGGALEQYF
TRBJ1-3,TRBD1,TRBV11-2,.,TGTGCCAGCAGCTTTGACAGGGGGCAAAGCTCTGGAAACACCATATATTTT,CASSFDRGQSSGNTIYF
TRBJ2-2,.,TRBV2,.,TGTGCCAGCAGTGCCCTTGTTGGGGGGGCGGGCACCGGGGAGCTGTTTTTT,CASSALVGGAGTGELFF
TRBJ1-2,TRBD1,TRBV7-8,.,TGTGCCAGCAGCTTAAGGGACAGGGGCCTAAGTAACTATGGCTACACCTTC,CASSLRDRGLSNYGYTF
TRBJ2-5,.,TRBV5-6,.,TGTGCCAGCAGTGTCGACCTGAGGGAAGAGACCCAGTACTTC,CASSVDLREETQYF
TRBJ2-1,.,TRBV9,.,TGTGCCAGCAGCGTAGAAGGGGTGGGCAGCTACAATGAGCAGTTCTTC,CASSVEGVGSYNEQFF
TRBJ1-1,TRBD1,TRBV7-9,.,TGTGCCAGCAGCTTAAGGACAGGAGGTCGCACTGAAGCTTTCTTT,CASSLRTGGRTEAFF
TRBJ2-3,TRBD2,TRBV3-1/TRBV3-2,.,TGTGCCAGCAGCTTTAGCGGGGGGGCCGGTTTGCGTACGCAGTATTTT,CASSFSGGAGLRTQYF
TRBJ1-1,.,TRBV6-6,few,TGTGCCAGCAGTTACTCCTCCCTGAACACTGAAGCTTTCTTT,CASSYSSLNTEAFF
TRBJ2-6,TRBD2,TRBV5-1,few,TGCGCCAGCAGCTTGCTAGCGGGGGCTGGGGCCAACGTCCTGACTTTC,CASSLLAGAGANVLTF
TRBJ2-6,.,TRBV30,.,TGTGCCTGGAACAGGGCGGCCTCTGGGGCCAACGTCCTGACTTTC,CAWNRAASGANVLTF
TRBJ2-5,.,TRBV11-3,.,TGTGCCAGCAGCTCTGGCGACAAACAAGAGACCCAGTACTTC,CASSSGDKQETQYF
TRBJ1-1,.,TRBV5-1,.,TGCGCCAGCAGCTTGCAAGGGGAAGGGGGTGAAGCTTTCTTT,CASSLQGEGGEAFF
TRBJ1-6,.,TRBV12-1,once,TGTGCCAGCAGCCCGACAGGGGTTGCGAAAAATTCACCCCTCCACTTT,CASSPTGVAKNSPLHF
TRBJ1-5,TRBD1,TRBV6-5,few,TGTGCCAGCGGACAGGGATATCAGCCCCAGCATTTT,CASGQGYQPQHF
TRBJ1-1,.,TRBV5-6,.,TGTGCCAGCAGCTTGGTGGCAGGGGACCCGCTGAACACTGAAGCTTTCTTT,CASSLVAGDPLNTEAFF
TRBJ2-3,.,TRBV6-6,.,TGTGCCAGCAGAGGGACTAGCACAGATACGCAGTATTTT,CASRGTSTDTQYF
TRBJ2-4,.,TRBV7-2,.,TGTGCCAGCAGCTTACCGGCAGGGGTCACCAAAAACATTCAGTACTTC,CASSLPAGVTKNIQYF
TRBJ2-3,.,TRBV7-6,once,TGTGCCAGCAGCTCCACAGTTCGGGAGTTCACAGATACGCAGTATTTT,CASSSTVREFTDTQYF
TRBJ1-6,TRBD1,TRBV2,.,TGTGCCAGCGGAAGGACAGGAACGAATTCACCCCTCCACTTT,CASGRTGTNSPLHF
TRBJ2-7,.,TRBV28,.,TGTGCCAGCAGTTTATTGGGACTCCTCTACGAGCAGTACTTC,CASSLLGLLYEQYF
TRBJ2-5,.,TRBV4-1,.,TGCGCCAGCAGCCAAGGGGCGAGAGGGGAGACCCAGTACTTC,CASSQGARGETQYF